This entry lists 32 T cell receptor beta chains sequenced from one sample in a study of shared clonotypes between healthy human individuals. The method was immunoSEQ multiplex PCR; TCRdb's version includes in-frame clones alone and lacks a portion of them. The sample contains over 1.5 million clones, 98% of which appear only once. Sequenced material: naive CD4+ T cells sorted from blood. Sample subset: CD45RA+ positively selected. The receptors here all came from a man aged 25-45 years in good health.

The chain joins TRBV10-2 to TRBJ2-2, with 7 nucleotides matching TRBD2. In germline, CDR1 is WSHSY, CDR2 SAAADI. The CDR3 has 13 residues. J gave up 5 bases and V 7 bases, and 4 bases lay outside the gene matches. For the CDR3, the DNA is TGCGCCAGCATGAACGGGAGGACCGGGGAGCTGTTTTTT. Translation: CASMNGRTGELFF.

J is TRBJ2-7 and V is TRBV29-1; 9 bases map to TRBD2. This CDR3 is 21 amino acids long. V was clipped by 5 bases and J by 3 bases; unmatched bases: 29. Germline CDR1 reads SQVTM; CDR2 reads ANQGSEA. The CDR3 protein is CSVPTPQTSKREREVYYEQYF. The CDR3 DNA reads TGCAGCGTTCCTACACCTCAGACCTCCAAAAGGGAGCGGGAGGTTTACTACGAGCAGTACTTC.

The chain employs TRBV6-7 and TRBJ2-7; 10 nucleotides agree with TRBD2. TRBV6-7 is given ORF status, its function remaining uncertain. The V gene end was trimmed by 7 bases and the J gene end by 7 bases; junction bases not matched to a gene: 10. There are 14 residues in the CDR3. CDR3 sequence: CASNTPAGGSEQYF. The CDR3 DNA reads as TGTGCCAGCAATACCCCAGCGGGAGGGAGTGAGCAGTACTTC.

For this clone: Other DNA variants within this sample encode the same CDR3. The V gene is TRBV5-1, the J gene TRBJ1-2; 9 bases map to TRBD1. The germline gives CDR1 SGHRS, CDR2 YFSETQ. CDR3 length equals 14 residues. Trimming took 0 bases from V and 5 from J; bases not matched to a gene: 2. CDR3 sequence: CASSLGDRDYGYTF. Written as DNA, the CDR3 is TGCGCCAGCAGCTTGGGGGACAGGGATTATGGCTACACCTTC.

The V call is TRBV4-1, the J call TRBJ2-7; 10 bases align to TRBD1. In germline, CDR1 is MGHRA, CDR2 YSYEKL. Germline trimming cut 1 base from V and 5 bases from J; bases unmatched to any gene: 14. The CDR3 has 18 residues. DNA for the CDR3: TGCGCCAGCAGCCAAGCCCCCGTACGGAGAGACAGGGGGCACGAGCAGTACTTC. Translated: CASSQAPVRRDRGHEQYF.

In DNA form, the CDR3 reads TGCGCCAGCAGCTTGGCCGGCAGGGCTAATTCACCCCTCCACTTT. It yields the protein CASSLAGRANSPLHF. The V call is TRBV5-1, the J call TRBJ1-6; D possibly corresponds to TRBD1 (5 bases). Trimming removed 0 bases from V and 6 bases from J, with 10 bases in between. The germline V gene encodes CDR1 SGHRS and CDR2 YFSETQ. CDR3 length: 15 amino acids. The whole variable domain, filled in from reference TRBV5-1 and TRBJ1-6, reads KAGVTQTPRYLIKTRGQQVTLSCSPISGHRSVSWYQQTPGQGLQFLFEYFSETQRNKGNFPGRFSGRQFSNSRSEMNVSTLELGDSALYLCASSLAGRANSPLHFGNGTRLTVT.

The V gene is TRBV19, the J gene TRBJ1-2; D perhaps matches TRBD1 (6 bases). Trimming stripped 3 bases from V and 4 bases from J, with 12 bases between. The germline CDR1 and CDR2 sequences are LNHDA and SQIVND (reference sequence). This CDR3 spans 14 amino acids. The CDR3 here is CASSIPGAFYGYTF. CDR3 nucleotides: TGTGCCAGTAGTATCCCGGGGGCGTTCTATGGCTACACCTTC.

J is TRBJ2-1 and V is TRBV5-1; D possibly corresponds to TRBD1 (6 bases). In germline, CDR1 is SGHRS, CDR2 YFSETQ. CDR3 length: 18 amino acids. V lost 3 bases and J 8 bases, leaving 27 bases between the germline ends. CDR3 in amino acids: CASSSPGHRIQGFDEQFF. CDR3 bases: TGCGCCAGCAGCTCTCCGGGACACCGAATCCAGGGTTTTGATGAGCAGTTCTTC.

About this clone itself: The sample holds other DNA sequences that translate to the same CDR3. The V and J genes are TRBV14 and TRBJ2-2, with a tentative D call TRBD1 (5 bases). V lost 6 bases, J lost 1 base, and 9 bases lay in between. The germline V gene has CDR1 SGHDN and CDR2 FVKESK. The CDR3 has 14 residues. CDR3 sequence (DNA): TGTGCCAGCAGACCTACAGGGAACACCGGGGAGCTGTTTTTT. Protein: CASRPTGNTGELFF.

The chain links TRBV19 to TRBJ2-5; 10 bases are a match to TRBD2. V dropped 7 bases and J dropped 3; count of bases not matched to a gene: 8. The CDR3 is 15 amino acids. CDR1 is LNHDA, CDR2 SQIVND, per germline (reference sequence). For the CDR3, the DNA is TGTGCCAGTAATTCCTTCAGCGGGAGGGAAGAGACCCAGTACTTC. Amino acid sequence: CASNSFSGREETQYF.

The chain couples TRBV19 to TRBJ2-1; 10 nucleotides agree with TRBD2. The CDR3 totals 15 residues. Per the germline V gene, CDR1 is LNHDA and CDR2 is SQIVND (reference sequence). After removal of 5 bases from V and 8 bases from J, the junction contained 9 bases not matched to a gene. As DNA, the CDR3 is TGTGCCAGTAGTTTATCTAGCGGGAGCTTCTATGAGCAGTTCTTC. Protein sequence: CASSLSSGSFYEQFF.

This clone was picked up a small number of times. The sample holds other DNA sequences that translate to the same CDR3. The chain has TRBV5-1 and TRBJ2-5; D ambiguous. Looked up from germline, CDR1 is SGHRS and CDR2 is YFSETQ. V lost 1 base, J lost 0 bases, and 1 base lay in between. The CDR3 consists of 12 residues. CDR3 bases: TGCGCCAGCAGCTTGTACCAAGAGACCCAGTACTTC. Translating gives CASSLYQETQYF.

CDR3 bases: TGTGCCAGCAGTATTTGGACAGGGAGCGGCAGAGAGACCCAGTACTTC. This gives the protein CASSIWTGSGRETQYF. The chain has TRBV28 and TRBJ2-5, with 8 nucleotides matching TRBD1. CDR3 length: 16 amino acids. J gave up 4 bases and V 5 bases, and 12 bases lay outside the gene matches. Germline V gene lookup returns CDR1 MDHEN and CDR2 SYDVKM.

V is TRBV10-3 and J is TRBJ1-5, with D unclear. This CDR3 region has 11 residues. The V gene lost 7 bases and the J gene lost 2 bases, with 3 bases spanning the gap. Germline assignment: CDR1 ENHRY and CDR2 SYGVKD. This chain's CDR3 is CAITCNQPQHF. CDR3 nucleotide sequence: TGTGCCATCACATGCAATCAGCCCCAGCATTTT.

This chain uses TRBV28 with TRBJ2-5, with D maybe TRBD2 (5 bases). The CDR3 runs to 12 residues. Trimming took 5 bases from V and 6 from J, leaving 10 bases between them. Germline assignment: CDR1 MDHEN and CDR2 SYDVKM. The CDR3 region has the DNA TGTGCCAGCAGTCTACAGCGGAAGACCCAGTACTTC. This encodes CASSLQRKTQYF.

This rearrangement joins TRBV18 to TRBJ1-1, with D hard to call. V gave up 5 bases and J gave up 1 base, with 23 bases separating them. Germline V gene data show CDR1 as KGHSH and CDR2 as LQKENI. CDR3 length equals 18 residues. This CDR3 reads CASSFTLEPLHSNTEAFF. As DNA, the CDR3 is TGTGCCAGCTCATTCACCCTAGAGCCTCTACACTCGAACACTGAAGCTTTCTTT. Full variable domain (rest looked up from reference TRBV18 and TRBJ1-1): NAGVMQNPRHLVRRRGQEARLRCSPMKGHSHVYWYRQLPEEGLKFMVYLQKENIIDESGMPKERFSAEFPKEGPSILRIQQVVRGDSAAYFCASSFTLEPLHSNTEAFFGQGTRLTVV.

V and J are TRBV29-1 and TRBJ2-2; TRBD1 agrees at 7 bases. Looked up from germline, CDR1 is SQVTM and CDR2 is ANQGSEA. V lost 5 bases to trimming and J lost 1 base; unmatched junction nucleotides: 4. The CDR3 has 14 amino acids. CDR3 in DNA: TGCAGCGTTAGGACAGGAATGAACACCGGGGAGCTGTTTTTT. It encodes CSVRTGMNTGELFF.

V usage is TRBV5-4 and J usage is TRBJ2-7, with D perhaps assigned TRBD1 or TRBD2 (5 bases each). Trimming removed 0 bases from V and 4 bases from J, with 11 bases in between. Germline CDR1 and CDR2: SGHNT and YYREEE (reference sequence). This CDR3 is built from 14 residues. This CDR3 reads CASSLEGSFYEQYF. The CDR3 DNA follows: TGTGCCAGCAGCTTGGAGGGGAGTTTTTACGAGCAGTACTTC.

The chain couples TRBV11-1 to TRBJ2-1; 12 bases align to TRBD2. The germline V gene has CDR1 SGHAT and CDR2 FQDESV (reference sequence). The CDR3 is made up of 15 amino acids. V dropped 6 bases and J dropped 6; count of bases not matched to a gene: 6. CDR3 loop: CASRRLAGVSNEQFF. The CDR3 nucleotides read TGTGCCAGCAGGCGACTAGCGGGAGTCAGCAATGAGCAGTTCTTC.

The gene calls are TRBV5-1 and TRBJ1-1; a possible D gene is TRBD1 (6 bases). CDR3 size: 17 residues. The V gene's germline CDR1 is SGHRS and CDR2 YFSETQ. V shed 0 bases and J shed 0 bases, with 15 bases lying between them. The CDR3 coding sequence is TGCGCCAGCAGCTTGGACCCCCGACAGGTTTTGAACACTGAAGCTTTCTTT. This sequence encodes CASSLDPRQVLNTEAFF. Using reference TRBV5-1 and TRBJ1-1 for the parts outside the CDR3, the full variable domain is KAGVTQTPRYLIKTRGQQVTLSCSPISGHRSVSWYQQTPGQGLQFLFEYFSETQRNKGNFPGRFSGRQFSNSRSEMNVSTLELGDSALYLCASSLDPRQVLNTEAFFGQGTRLTVV.

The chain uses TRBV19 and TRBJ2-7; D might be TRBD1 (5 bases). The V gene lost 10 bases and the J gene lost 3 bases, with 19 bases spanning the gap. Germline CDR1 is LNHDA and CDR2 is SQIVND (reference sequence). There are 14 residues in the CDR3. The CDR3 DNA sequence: TGTGCCACTGCACCCGGAGTTCAGGGCTACGAGCAGTACTTC. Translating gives CATAPGVQGYEQYF. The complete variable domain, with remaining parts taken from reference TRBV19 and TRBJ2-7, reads DGGITQSPKYLFRKEGQNVTLSCEQNLNHDAMYWYRQDPGQGLRLIYYSQIVNDFQKGDIAEGYSVSREKKESFPLTVTSAQKNPTAFYLCATAPGVQGYEQYFGPGTRLTVT.

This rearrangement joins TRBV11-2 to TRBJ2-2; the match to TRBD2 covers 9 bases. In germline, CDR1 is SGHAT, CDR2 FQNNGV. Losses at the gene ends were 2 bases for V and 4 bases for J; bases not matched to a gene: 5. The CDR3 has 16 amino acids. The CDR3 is CASSLNSGSGTGELFF. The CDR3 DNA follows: TGTGCCAGCAGCTTAAATAGCGGGAGTGGCACCGGGGAGCTGTTTTTT. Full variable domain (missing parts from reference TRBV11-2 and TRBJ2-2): EAGVAQSPRYKIIEKRQSVAFWCNPISGHATLYWYQQILGQGPKLLIQFQNNGVVDDSQLPKDRFSAERLKGVDSTLKIQPAKLEDSAVYLCASSLNSGSGTGELFFGEGSRLTVL.

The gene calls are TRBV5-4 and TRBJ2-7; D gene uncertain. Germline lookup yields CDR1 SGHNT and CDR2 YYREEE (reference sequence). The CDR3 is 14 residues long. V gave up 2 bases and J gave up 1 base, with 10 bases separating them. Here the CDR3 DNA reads TGTGCCAGCAGCTTAGGGTTACGGTCCTACGAGCAGTACTTC. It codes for CASSLGLRSYEQYF.

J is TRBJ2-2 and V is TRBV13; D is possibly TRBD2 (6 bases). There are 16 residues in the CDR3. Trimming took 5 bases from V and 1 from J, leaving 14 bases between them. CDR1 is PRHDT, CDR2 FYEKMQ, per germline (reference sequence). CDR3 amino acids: CASSLGGSWNTGELFF. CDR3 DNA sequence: TGTGCCAGCAGCCTGGGGGGTAGCTGGAACACCGGGGAGCTGTTTTTT.

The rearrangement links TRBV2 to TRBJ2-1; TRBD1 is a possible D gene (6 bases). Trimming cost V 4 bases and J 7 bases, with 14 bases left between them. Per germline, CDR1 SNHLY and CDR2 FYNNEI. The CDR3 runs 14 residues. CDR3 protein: CASSAVGRGNEQFF. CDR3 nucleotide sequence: TGTGCCAGCAGTGCGGTCGGAAGGGGGAATGAGCAGTTCTTC.

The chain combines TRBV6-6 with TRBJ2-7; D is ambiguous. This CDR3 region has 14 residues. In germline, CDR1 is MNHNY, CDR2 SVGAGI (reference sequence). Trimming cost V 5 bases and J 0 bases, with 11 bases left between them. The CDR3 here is CASSPRASSYEQYF. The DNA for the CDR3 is TGTGCCAGCAGTCCCCGCGCGAGCTCCTACGAGCAGTACTTC.

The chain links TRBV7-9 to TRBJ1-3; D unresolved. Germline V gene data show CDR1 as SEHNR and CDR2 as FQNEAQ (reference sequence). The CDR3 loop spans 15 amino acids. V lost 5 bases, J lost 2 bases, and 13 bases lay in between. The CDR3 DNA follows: TGTGCCAGCAGCCCCCGGGTGGCCACTGGAAACACCATATATTTT. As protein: CASSPRVATGNTIYF.

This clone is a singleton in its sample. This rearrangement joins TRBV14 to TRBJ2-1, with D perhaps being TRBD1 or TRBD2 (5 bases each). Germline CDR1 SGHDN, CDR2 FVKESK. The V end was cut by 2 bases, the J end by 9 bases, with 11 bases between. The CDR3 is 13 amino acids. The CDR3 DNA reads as TGTGCCAGCAGCCAAACAGCGAGGGGTGAGCAGTTCTTC. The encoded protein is CASSQTARGEQFF.

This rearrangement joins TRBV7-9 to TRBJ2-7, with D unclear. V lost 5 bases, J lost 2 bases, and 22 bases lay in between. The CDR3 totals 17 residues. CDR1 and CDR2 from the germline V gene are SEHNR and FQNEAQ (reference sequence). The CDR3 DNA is TGTGCCAGCAGCCAGAGACGCGAGACCCTCTTAGCCTACGAGCAGTACTTC. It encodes CASSQRRETLLAYEQYF.

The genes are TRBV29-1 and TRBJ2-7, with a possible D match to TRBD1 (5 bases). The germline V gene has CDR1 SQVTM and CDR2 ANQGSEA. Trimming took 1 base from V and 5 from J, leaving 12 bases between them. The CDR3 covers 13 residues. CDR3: CSVEGAGKHEQYF. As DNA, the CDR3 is TGCAGCGTTGAAGGGGCAGGGAAGCACGAGCAGTACTTC.

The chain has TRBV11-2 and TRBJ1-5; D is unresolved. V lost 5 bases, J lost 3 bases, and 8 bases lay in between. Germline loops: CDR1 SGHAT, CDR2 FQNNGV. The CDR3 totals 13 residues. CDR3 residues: CASSRSDNQPQHF. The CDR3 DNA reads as TGTGCCAGCAGCCGCTCCGACAATCAGCCCCAGCATTTT. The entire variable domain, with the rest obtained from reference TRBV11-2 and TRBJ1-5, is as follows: EAGVAQSPRYKIIEKRQSVAFWCNPISGHATLYWYQQILGQGPKLLIQFQNNGVVDDSQLPKDRFSAERLKGVDSTLKIQPAKLEDSAVYLCASSRSDNQPQHFGDGTRLSIL.

CDR3: CASSWTGGRLYEQYF. DNA of the CDR3: TGTGCCAGCAGCTGGACAGGGGGCCGACTTTACGAGCAGTACTTC. This chain uses TRBV13 with TRBJ2-7; 11 positions match TRBD1. V dropped 4 bases and J dropped 4; count of bases not matched to a gene: 6. Germline lookup yields CDR1 PRHDT and CDR2 FYEKMQ (reference sequence). The CDR3 has 15 amino acids.